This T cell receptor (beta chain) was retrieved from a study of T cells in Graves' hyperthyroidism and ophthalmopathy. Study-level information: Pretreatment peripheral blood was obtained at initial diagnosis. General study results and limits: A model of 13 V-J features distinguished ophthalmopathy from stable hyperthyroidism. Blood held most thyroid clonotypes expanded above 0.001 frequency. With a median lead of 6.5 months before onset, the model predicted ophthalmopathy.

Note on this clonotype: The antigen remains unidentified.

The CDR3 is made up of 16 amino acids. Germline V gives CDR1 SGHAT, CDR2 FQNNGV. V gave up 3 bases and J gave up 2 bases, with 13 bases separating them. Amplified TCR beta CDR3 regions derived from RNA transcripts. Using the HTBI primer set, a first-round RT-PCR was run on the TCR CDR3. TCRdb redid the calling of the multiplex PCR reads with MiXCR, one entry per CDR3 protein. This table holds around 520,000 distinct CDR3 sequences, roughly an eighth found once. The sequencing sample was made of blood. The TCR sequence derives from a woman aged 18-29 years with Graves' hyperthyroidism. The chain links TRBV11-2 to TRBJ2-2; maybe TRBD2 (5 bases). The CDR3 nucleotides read TGTGCCAGCAGCTTCCCCGGCAGGACTAACACCGGGGAGCTGTTTTTT. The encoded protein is CASSFPGRTNTGELFF.